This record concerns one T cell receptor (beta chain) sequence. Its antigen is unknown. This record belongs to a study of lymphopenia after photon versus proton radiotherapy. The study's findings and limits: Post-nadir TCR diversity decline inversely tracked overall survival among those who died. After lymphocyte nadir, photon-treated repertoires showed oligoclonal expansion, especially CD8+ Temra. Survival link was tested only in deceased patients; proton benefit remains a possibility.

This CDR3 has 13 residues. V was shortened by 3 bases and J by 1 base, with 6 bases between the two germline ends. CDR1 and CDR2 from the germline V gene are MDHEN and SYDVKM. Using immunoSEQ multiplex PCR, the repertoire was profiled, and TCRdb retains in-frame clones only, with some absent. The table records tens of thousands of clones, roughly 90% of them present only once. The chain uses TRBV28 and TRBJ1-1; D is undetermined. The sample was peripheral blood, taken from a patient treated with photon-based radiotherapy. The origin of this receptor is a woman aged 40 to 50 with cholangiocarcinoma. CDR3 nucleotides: TGTGCCAGCAGTTTGGTCCAGAACACTGAAGCTTTCTTT. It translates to CASSLVQNTEAFF.